This T cell receptor beta chain was recovered during a study of OX40 agonist ivuxolimab in advanced cancers. Data came from immunoSEQ multiplex PCR; TCRdb stores just in-frame clones and leaves some out. The table shows about 58,000 clones, with 75% to 90% occurring only once. CDR1 is MNHNS and CDR2 is SASEGT in the germline V gene. CDR3 length equals 14 residues. Trimming took 4 bases from V and 0 from J, leaving 7 bases between them. The source is an adult with an advanced solid tumor such as melanoma, head and neck, liver or kidney cancer. Specimen: CD4+ or CD8+ T cells sorted from blood, collected in a trial of the OX40 agonist ivuxolimab. The chain employs TRBV6-1 and TRBJ1-5; D not certain. CDR3 protein: CASSGGYSNQPQHF. CDR3 nucleotides: TGTGCCAGCAGTGGAGGGTATAGCAATCAGCCCCAGCATTTT.